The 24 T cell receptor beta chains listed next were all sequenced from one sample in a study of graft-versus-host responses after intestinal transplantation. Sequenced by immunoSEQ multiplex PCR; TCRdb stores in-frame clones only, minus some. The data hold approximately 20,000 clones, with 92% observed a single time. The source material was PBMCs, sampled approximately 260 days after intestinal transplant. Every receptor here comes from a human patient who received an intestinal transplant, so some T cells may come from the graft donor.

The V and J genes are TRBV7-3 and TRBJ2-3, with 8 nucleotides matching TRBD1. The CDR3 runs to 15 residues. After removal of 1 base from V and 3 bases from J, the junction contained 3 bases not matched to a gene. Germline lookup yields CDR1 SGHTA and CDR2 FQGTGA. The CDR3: CASSLRDRLTDTQYF. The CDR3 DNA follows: TGTGCCAGCAGCTTAAGGGACAGGTTAACAGATACGCAGTATTTT.

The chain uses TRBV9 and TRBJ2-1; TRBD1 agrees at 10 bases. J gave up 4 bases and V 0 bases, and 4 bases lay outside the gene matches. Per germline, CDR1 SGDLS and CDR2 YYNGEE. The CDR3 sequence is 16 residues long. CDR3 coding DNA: TGTGCCAGCAGCGTAGGAGGGACAGGGGTTTACAATGAGCAGTTCTTC. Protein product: CASSVGGTGVYNEQFF.

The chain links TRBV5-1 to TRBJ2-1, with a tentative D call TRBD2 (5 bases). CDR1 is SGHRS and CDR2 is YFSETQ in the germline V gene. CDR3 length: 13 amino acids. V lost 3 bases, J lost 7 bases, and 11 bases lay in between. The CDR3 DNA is TGCGCCAGCAGCTCCCCAAGCGGAAATGAGCAGTTCTTC. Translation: CASSSPSGNEQFF. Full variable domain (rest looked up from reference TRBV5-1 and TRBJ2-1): KAGVTQTPRYLIKTRGQQVTLSCSPISGHRSVSWYQQTPGQGLQFLFEYFSETQRNKGNFPGRFSGRQFSNSRSEMNVSTLELGDSALYLCASSSPSGNEQFFGPGTRLTVL.

CDR3 region: CASSERAGGVVTDTQYF. In DNA form, the CDR3 reads TGTGCCAGCAGTGAACGGGCGGGAGGAGTGGTGACAGATACGCAGTATTTT. The chain recombines TRBV6-1 with TRBJ2-3; 8 bases fit TRBD2. This CDR3 contains 17 residues. V shed 2 bases, J shed 3 bases, and the junction held 10 bases outside the gene matches. Germline V CDR1 and CDR2: MNHNS, SASEGT.

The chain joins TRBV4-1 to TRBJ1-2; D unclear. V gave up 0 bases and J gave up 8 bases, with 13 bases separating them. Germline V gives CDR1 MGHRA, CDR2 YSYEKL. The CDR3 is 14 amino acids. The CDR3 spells CASSQDPGGYGYTF. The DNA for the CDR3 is TGCGCCAGCAGCCAAGATCCCGGCGGTTACGGCTACACCTTC.

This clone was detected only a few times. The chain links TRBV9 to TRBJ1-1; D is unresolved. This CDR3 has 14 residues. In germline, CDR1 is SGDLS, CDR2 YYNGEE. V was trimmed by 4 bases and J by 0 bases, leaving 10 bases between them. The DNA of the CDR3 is TGTGCCAGCAGCCCTCCGGGAGTGAACACTGAAGCTTTCTTT. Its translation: CASSPPGVNTEAFF.

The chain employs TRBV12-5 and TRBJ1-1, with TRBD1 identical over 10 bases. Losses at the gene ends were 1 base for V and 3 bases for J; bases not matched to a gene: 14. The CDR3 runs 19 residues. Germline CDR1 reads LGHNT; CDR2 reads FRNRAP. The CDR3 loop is CASGLGTADRGFTYTEAFF. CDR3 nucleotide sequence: TGTGCTAGTGGTTTGGGCACCGCGGACAGGGGGTTTACTTACACTGAAGCTTTCTTT.

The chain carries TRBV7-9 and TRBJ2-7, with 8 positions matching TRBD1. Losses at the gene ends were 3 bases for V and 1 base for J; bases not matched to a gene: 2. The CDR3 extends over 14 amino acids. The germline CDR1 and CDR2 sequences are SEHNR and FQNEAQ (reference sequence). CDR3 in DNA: TGTGCCAGCAGCTTCGGGGACAGGTCCTACGAGCAGTACTTC. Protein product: CASSFGDRSYEQYF.

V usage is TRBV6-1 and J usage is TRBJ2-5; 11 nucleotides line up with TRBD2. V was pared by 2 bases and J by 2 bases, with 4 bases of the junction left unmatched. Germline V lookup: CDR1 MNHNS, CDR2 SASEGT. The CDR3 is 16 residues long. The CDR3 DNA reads TGTGCCAGCAGTGAAAACGTAGCGGGAGGGCAAGAGACCCAGTACTTC. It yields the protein CASSENVAGGQETQYF.

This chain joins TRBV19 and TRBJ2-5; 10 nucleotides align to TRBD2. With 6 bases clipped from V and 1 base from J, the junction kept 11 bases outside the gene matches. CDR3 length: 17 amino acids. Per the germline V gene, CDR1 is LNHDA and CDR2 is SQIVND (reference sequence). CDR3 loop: CASSPVELAGPQETQYF. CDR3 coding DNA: TGTGCCAGTAGCCCGGTGGAACTAGCGGGGCCCCAAGAGACCCAGTACTTC. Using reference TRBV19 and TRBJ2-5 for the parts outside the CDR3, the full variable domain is DGGITQSPKYLFRKEGQNVTLSCEQNLNHDAMYWYRQDPGQGLRLIYYSQIVNDFQKGDIAEGYSVSREKKESFPLTVTSAQKNPTAFYLCASSPVELAGPQETQYFGPGTRLLVL.

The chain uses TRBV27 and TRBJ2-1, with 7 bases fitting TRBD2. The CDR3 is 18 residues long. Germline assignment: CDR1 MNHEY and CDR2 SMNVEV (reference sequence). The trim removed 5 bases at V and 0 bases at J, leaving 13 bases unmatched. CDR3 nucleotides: TGTGCCAGCAGTACCCGACCTACTAGCGCGAACTCCTACAATGAGCAGTTCTTC. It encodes CASSTRPTSANSYNEQFF.

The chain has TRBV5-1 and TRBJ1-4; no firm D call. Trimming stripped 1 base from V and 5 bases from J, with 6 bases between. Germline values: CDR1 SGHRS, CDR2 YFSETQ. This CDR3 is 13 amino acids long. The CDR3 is CASSLLGNEKLFF. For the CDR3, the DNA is TGCGCCAGCAGCTTGTTAGGGAATGAAAAACTGTTTTTT. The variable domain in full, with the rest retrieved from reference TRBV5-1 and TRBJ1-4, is KAGVTQTPRYLIKTRGQQVTLSCSPISGHRSVSWYQQTPGQGLQFLFEYFSETQRNKGNFPGRFSGRQFSNSRSEMNVSTLELGDSALYLCASSLLGNEKLFFGSGTQLSVL.

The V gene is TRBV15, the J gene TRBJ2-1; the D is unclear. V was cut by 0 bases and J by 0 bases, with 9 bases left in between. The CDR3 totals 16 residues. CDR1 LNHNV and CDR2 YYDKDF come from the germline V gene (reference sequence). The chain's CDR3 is CATSRESKSSYNEQFF. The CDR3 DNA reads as TGTGCCACCAGCAGAGAATCAAAGAGCTCCTACAATGAGCAGTTCTTC.

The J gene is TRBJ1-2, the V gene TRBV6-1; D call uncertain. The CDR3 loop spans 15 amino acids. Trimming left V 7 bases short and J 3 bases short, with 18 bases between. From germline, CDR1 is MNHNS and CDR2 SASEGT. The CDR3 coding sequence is TGTGCCAGCACCAAAAGCCGAGGGCCGGACTATGGCTACACCTTC. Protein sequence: CASTKSRGPDYGYTF.

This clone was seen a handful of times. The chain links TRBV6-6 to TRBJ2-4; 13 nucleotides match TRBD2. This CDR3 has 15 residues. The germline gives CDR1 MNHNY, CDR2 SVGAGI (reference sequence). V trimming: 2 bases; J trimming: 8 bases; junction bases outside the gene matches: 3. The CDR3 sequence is CASSYGTSGVDIQYF. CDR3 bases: TGTGCCAGCAGTTACGGGACTAGCGGGGTTGACATTCAGTACTTC.

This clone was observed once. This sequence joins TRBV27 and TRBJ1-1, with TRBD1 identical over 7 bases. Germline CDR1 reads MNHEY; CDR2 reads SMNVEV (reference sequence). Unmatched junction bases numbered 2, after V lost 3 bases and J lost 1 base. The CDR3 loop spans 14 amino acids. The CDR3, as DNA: TGTGCCAGCAGTTTTAACAGGGGGAACACTGAAGCTTTCTTT. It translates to CASSFNRGNTEAFF.

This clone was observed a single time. CDR3 amino acids: CASSPRGSSYNEQFF. Written as DNA, the CDR3 is TGTGCCAGCAGCCCAAGAGGGAGCTCCTACAATGAGCAGTTCTTC. V usage is TRBV13 and J usage is TRBJ2-1, with a weak D call TRBD2 (5 bases). The CDR3 covers 15 residues. Trimming took 5 bases from V and 0 from J, leaving 11 bases between them. Germline V CDR1 and CDR2: PRHDT, FYEKMQ (reference sequence).

CDR3 nucleotides: TGTGCCAGTAGTATAGAAGGGGGCCATAGCAATCAGCCCCAGCATTTT. Protein: CASSIEGGHSNQPQHF. This rearrangement joins TRBV19 to TRBJ1-5; 7 nucleotides line up with TRBD1. This CDR3 has 16 amino acids. J was trimmed by 0 bases and V by 0 bases; bases with no gene match: 2. Germline CDR1 LNHDA, CDR2 SQIVND (reference sequence).

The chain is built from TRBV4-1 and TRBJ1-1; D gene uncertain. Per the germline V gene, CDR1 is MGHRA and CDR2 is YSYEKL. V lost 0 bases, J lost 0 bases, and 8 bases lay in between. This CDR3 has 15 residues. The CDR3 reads CASSQEQQMNTEAFF. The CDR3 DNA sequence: TGCGCCAGCAGCCAAGAACAACAGATGAACACTGAAGCTTTCTTT.

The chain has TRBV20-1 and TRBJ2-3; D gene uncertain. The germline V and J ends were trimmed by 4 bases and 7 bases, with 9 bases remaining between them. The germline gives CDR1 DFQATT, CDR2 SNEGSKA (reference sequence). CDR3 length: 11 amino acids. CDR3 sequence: CSAIGVYTQYF. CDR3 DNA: TGCAGTGCTATCGGAGTGTATACGCAGTATTTT.

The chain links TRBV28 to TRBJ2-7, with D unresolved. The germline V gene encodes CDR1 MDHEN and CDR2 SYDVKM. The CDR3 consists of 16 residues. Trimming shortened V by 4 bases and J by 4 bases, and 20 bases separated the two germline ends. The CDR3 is CASSSRRAPRQYEQYF. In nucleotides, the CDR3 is TGTGCCAGCAGTTCTAGACGGGCCCCCCGGCAGTACGAGCAGTACTTC. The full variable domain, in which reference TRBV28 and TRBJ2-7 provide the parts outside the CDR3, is DVKVTQSSRYLVKRTGEKVFLECVQDMDHENMFWYRQDPGLGLRLIYFSYDVKMKEKGDIPEGYSVSREKKERFSLILESASTNQTSMYLCASSSRRAPRQYEQYFGPGTRLTVT.

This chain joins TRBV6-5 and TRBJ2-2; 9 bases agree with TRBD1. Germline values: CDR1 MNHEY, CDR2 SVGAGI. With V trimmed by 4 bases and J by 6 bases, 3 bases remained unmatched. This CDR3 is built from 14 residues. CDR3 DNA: TGTGCCAGCAGTTCGGGACAGGGTCCCGGGGAGCTGTTTTTT. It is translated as CASSSGQGPGELFF.

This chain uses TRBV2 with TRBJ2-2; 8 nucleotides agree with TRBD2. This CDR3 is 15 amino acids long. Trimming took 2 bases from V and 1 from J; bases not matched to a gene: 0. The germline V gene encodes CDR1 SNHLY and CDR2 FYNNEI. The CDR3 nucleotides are TGTGCCAGCAGTGAAACTAGCGGGAACACCGGGGAGCTGTTTTTT. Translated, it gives CASSETSGNTGELFF.

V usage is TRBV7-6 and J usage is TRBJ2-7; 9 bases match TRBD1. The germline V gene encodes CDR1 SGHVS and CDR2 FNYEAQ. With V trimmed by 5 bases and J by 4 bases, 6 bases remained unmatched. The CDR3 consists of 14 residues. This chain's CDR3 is CASSAGTGPYEQYF. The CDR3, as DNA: TGTGCCAGCAGCGCCGGGACAGGGCCTTACGAGCAGTACTTC.